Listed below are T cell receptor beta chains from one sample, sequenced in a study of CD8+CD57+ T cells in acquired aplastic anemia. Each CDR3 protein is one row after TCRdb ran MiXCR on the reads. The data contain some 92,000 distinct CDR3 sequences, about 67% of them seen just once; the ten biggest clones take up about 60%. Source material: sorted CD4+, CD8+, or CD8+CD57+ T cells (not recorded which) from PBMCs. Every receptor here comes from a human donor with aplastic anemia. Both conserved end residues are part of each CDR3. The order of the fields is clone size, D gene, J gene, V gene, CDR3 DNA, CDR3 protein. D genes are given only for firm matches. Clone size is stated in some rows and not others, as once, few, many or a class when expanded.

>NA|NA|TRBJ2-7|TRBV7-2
TGTGCCAGCAGCTTAGGTAGACAATCCTACGAGCAGTACTTC
CASSLGRQSYEQYF
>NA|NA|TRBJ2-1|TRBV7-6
TGTGCCAGCAGCTTTGGCAATGAGCAGTTCTTC
CASSFGNEQFF
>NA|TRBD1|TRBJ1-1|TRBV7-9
TGTGCCAGCAGCTTGAGGGGGCTCGGCACTGAAGCTTTCTTT
CASSLRGLGTEAFF
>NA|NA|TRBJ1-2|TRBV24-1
TGTGCCACCAGTGATTCACGGACGGAAAGAAATGGCTACACCTTC
CATSDSRTERNGYTF
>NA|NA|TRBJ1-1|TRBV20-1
TGCAGTGCCGTGGTTGAGGTGGGCACTGAAGCTTTCTTT
CSAVVEVGTEAFF
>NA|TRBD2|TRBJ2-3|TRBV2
TGTGCCAGCAGTGCCCCTAGCGGGAGCACAGATACGCAGTATTTT
CASSAPSGSTDTQYF
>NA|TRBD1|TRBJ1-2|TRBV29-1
TGCAGCGCGACAGGGACCGATGGCTACACCTTC
CSATGTDGYTF
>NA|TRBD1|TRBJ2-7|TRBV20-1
TGCAGTGCAACGACAGGGGGCTACGAGCAGTACTTC
CSATTGGYEQYF
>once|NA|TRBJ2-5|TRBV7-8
TGTGCCAGCAGTTCCGCCGGGACCCAGTACTTC
CASSSAGTQYF
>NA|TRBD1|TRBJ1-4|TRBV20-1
TGCAGTGCTAGAGACTACCGGGACAGTCTGGAAAAACTGTTTTTT
CSARDYRDSLEKLFF
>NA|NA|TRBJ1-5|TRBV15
TGTGCCACCAGCAGCAGACTTCACAGGGAAAGCAATCAGCCCCAGCATTTT
CATSSRLHRESNQPQHF
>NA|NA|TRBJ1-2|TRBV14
TGTGCCAGCAGCCAAGTTTCGCCTCCCACCTTC
CASSQVSPPTF
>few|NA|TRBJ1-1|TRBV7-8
TGTGCCAGCAGCTTAGAGGGACGGAACACTGAAGCTTTCTTT
CASSLEGRNTEAFF
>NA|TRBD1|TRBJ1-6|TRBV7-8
TGTGCCAGCAGCTTAGCGGGACAGGTCAATTCACCCCTCCACTTT
CASSLAGQVNSPLHF
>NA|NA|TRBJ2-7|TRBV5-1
TGCGCCAGCAGTCTTGCAGGGCTCGACGAGCAGTACTTC
CASSLAGLDEQYF
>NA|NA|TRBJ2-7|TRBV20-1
TGCAGTGCTAGAGGGCCCCCTGACGGGGGAGGATGGCAGTACTTC
CSARGPPDGGGWQYF
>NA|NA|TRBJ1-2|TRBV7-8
TGTGCCAGCAGCTTAGGCGGGGGTGGTGGCTACACCTTC
CASSLGGGGGYTF
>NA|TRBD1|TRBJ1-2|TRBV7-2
TGTGCCAGCACACGACAGGGGGCGAACTATGGCTACACCTTC
CASTRQGANYGYTF
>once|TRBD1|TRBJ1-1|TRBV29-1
TGCAGCGATTGGGACAGGGGCGACACTGAAGCTTTCTTT
CSDWDRGDTEAFF
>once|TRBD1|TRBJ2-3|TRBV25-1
TGTGCCAGCAGTCCTAAGGGGGCGCTTGGAGATACGCAGTATTTT
CASSPKGALGDTQYF
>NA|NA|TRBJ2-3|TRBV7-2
TGTGCCAGCAGCTTAAGTCACAGCACAGATACGCAGTATTTT
CASSLSHSTDTQYF
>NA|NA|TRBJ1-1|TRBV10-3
TGTGCCATCAGTAGAGATAACACTGAAGCTTTCTTT
CAISRDNTEAFF
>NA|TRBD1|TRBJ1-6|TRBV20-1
TGCAGTGCTAGACAAGGACAGGGTCCGGATAATTCACCCCTCCACTTT
CSARQGQGPDNSPLHF
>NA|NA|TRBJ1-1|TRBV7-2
TGTGCCAGCATCCCTACGGACCAGGAGGAAGCTTTCTTT
CASIPTDQEEAFF
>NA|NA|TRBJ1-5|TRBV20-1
TGCAGTGCTTTAAGGGGGAGCAATCAGCCCCAGCATTTT
CSALRGSNQPQHF
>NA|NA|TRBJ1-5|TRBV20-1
TGCAGTGCTAGAGCTGGGGGCGCGGATCAGCCCCAGCATTTT
CSARAGGADQPQHF
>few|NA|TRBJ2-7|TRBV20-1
TGCAGTGCTGATTGGGGGAACGAGCAGTACTTC
CSADWGNEQYF
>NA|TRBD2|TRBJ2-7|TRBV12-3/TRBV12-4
TGTGCCAGCAGTGCCCCGACTAGCGGGAGGCTCGAGCAGTACTTC
CASSAPTSGRLEQYF
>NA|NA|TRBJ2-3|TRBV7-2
TGTGCCAGCAGCTTAGCGGGGTGGGTACCTACAGATACGCAGTATTTT
CASSLAGWVPTDTQYF
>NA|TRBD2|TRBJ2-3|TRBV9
TGTGCCAGCAGCGAAACTAGCGGGGGCCCGTATACGCAGTATTTT
CASSETSGGPYTQYF
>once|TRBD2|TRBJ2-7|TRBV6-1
TGTGCCAGCAGGATGGCCGGGACTAGGACAACCTACGAGCAGTACTTC
CASRMAGTRTTYEQYF
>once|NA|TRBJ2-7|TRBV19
TGTGCCAGTACGCAGGGGAACGAGCAGTACTTC
CASTQGNEQYF
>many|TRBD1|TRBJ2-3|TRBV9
TGTGCCAGCAGCGTAGTGACAGGGGGAGATACGCAGTATTTT
CASSVVTGGDTQYF
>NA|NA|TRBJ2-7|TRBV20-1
TGCAGTGCTAGTGGGGGGGCGAGCTACGAGCAGTACTTC
CSASGGASYEQYF
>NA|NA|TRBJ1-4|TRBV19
TGTGCCAGTAGTACTACAGATCCCTTCGAAAAACTGTTTTTT
CASSTTDPFEKLFF
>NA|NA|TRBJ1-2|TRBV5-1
TGCGCCAGCAGCCTCGGGACACGAAAACCAAACTATGGCTACACCTTC
CASSLGTRKPNYGYTF
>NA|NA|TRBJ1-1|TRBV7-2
TGTGCCAGCAGCCCCCCGGGAAGGAACACTGAAGCTTTCTTT
CASSPPGRNTEAFF
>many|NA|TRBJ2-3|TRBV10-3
TGTGCCATCTCGTGGCGGGGAGGCACAGATACGCAGTATTTT
CAISWRGGTDTQYF
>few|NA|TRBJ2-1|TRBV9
TGTGCCAGCAGCCCTGAGGCGGGTATAGCGTACAATGAGCAGTTCTTC
CASSPEAGIAYNEQFF
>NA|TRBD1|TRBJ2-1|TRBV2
TGTGCCAGCAGGGGGGGACAGGGGGCCTACAATGAGCAGTTCTTC
CASRGGQGAYNEQFF
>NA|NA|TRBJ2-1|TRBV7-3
TGTGCCAGCAGCTTTGGCCGGTACAATGAGCAGTTCTTC
CASSFGRYNEQFF
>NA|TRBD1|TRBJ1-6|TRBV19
TGTGCCAGTAGGAAGGGGACAGGGGAGTCACCCCTCCACTTT
CASRKGTGESPLHF
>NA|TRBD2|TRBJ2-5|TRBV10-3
TGTGCCGAATTTGGCGGACTAGCGCTATGGGGCGGGGAGACCCAGTACTTC
CAEFGGLALWGGETQYF
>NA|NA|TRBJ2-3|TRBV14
TGTGCCAGCAGCCAGGTCGCTGGAGGGGGCGCAGATACGCAGTATTTT
CASSQVAGGGADTQYF
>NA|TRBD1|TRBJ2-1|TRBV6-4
TGTGCCAGCAGCCCCGGGACAGGGGGGGATGAGCAGTTCTTC
CASSPGTGGDEQFF
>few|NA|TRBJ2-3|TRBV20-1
TGCAGTGCGGGGCGCGGTGCTAGCACAGATACGCAGTATTTT
CSAGRGASTDTQYF